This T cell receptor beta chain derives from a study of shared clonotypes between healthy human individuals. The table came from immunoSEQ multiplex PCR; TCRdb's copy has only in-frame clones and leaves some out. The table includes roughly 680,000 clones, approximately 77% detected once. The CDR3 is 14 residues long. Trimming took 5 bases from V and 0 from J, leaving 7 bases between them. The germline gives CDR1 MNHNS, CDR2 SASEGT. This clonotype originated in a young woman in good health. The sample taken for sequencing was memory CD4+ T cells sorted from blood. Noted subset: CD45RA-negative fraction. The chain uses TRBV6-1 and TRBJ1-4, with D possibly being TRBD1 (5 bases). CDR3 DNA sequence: TGTGCCAGCAGTTGGGGCTCAACTAATGAAAAACTGTTTTTT. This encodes CASSWGSTNEKLFF.